A single sample is the source of the 19 T cell receptor beta chains below, sequenced in a study of blood T cell repertoires in COVID-19. Clones were sequenced by immunoSEQ multiplex PCR, and TCRdb holds only the in-frame ones, with some missing. In the table there are some 70,000 clones, 84% of which are singletons. Sequenced sample: peripheral blood. Receptors originate from a man aged 45-60 years with COVID-19, enrolled during active disease.

The genes are TRBV30 and TRBJ2-1, with TRBD2 matching over 8 bases. Germline V gives CDR1 GTSNPN, CDR2 SVGIG (reference sequence). The CDR3 runs to 15 residues. V lost 5 bases, J lost 5 bases, and 11 bases stayed unmatched. DNA of the CDR3: TGTGCCTGGGAGGCGAGCGGGGGTAGCGACAATGAGCAGTTCTTC. Translation: CAWEASGGSDNEQFF.

The chain joins TRBV4-3 to TRBJ2-5; 8 bases are a match to TRBD1. V lost 1 base, J lost 2 bases, and 9 bases stayed unmatched. CDR1 and CDR2 from the germline V gene are LGHNA and YSLEER. The CDR3 runs to 17 residues. The CDR3 nucleotides are TGCGCCAGCAGCCAAGCTTTGTCCGGACAGGGACAAGAGACCCAGTACTTC. Its protein product is CASSQALSGQGQETQYF.

The chain links TRBV7-9 to TRBJ2-7, with 11 nucleotides matching TRBD1. Germline V gives CDR1 SEHNR, CDR2 FQNEAQ (reference sequence). The CDR3 extends over 15 amino acids. J gave up 7 bases and V 5 bases, and 10 bases lay outside the gene matches. CDR3 nucleotide sequence: TGTGCCAGCAGCCCCCCTGGACAGGGGGCATTTGAGCAGTACTTC. Translation: CASSPPGQGAFEQYF.

V is TRBV5-1 and J is TRBJ2-3; TRBD1 aligns across 8 bases. The length of the CDR3 is 15 residues. Germline CDR1 is SGHRS and CDR2 is YFSETQ. With 4 bases clipped from V and 1 base from J, the junction kept 5 bases outside the gene matches. CDR3 loop: CASSLAGQGTDTQYF. In DNA form, the CDR3 reads TGCGCCAGCAGCCTGGCGGGACAGGGCACAGATACGCAGTATTTT.

The chain carries TRBV7-8 and TRBJ2-2; 12 bases align to TRBD2. The germline CDR1 and CDR2 sequences are SGHVS and FQNEAQ. With V trimmed by 5 bases and J by 5 bases, 15 bases remained unmatched. The CDR3 is made up of 19 amino acids. The CDR3 coding sequence is TGTGCCAGCAGCCCCTACCCGCCCCTAGCGGGGGGGCTGACCGGGGAGCTGTTTTTT. Translated: CASSPYPPLAGGLTGELFF. Filled out from reference TRBV7-8 and TRBJ2-2, the complete variable domain reads GAGVSQSPRYKVAKRGQDVALRCDPISGHVSLFWYQQALGQGPEFLTYFQNEAQLDKSGLPSDRFFAERPEGSVSTLKIQRTQQEDSAVYLCASSPYPPLAGGLTGELFFGEGSRLTVL.

The chain employs TRBV30 and TRBJ2-7; 8 nucleotides agree with TRBD1. The CDR3 length is 15 residues. Losses at the gene ends were 0 bases for V and 7 bases for J; bases not matched to a gene: 11. The germline CDR1 and CDR2 sequences are GTSNPN and SVGIG (reference sequence). In nucleotides, the CDR3 is TGTGCCTGGAGTGTACGAGACAGGGGAACTTGGGAGCAGTACTTC. This codes for CAWSVRDRGTWEQYF. The complete variable domain, with remaining parts taken from reference TRBV30 and TRBJ2-7, reads SQTIHQWPATLVQPVGSPLSLECTVEGTSNPNLYWYRQAAGRGLQLLFYSVGIGQISSEVPQNLSASRPQDRQFILSSKKLLLSDSGFYLCAWSVRDRGTWEQYFGPGTRLTVT.

This chain connects TRBV27 to TRBJ1-6; 8 bases match TRBD1. The CDR3 length is 15 residues. The trim removed 5 bases at V and 7 bases at J, leaving 7 bases unmatched. Per the germline V gene, CDR1 is MNHEY and CDR2 is SMNVEV (reference sequence). This CDR3 reads CASSPVGTGNSPLHF. Here the CDR3 DNA reads TGTGCCAGCAGTCCAGTGGGGACAGGAAATTCACCCCTCCACTTT.

V gene TRBV27 combines with J gene TRBJ2-2; D call uncertain. Germline V CDR1 and CDR2: MNHEY, SMNVEV (reference sequence). V was clipped by 3 bases and J by 3 bases, with 8 bases between them. This CDR3 region has 14 residues. CDR3 DNA: TGTGCCAGCAGTTTCCGGGTTGACACCGGGGAGCTGTTTTTT. Its protein is CASSFRVDTGELFF.

The chain is built from TRBV14 and TRBJ1-4; D ambiguous. The CDR3 totals 15 residues. Germline CDR1 SGHDN, CDR2 FVKESK. Trimming removed 2 bases at V and 4 bases at J, with 11 bases between. The CDR3 reads CASSQWGVLNEKLFF. CDR3 DNA sequence: TGTGCCAGCAGCCAATGGGGAGTTCTTAATGAAAAACTGTTTTTT.

A single count supports this clone. J is TRBJ1-1 and V is TRBV7-2; D ambiguous. Germline-derived CDR1 and CDR2 are SGHTA and FQGNSA. The germline V and J ends were trimmed by 5 bases and 7 bases, with 8 bases remaining between them. The CDR3 is 11 residues long. The CDR3 coding sequence is TGTGCCAGCAGCCCCCTATATGAAGCTTTCTTT. The encoded protein is CASSPLYEAFF.

The CDR3 region is CASSPNLSGGYTEAFF. The CDR3 DNA is TGTGCCAGCTCACCTAATTTGTCAGGGGGCTACACTGAAGCTTTCTTT. J is TRBJ1-1 and V is TRBV18; 8 bases map to TRBD1. The CDR3 is made up of 16 amino acids. V gave up 3 bases and J gave up 3 bases; unmatched junction bases: 9. Germline V gene data show CDR1 as KGHSH and CDR2 as LQKENI.

The CDR3 region has the DNA TGTGCCAGCGGGGGGACCGGGGAGCTGTTTTTT. It specifies CASGGTGELFF. The chain links TRBV6-4 to TRBJ2-2; the D gene is possibly TRBD2 (6 bases). This CDR3 is 11 amino acids long. Germline values: CDR1 MRHNA, CDR2 SNTAGT. V was clipped by 8 bases and J by 5 bases, with 6 bases between them.

The gene calls are TRBV3-1 (or the pseudogene TRBV3-2) and TRBJ1-1; no clear D gene. V lost 4 bases, J lost 1 base, and 10 bases lay in between. The CDR3 sequence is 14 residues long. Germline values: CDR1 LGHDT, CDR2 YNNKEL (reference sequence). CDR3 amino acids: CASSLGRENTEAFF. The DNA for the CDR3 is TGTGCCAGCAGCCTCGGACGGGAGAACACTGAAGCTTTCTTT.

This clone was detected once. V and J are TRBV19 and TRBJ1-2; D is perhaps TRBD1 (6 bases). This CDR3 is 14 amino acids long. V was cut by 3 bases and J by 4 bases, with 12 bases left in between. CDR1 and CDR2 (germline): LNHDA, SQIVND (reference sequence). The DNA for the CDR3 is TGTGCCAGTAGTATTACCAGGGACATCTATGGCTACACCTTC. This codes for CASSITRDIYGYTF. The full variable domain, with the rest looked up from reference TRBV19 and TRBJ1-2, is DGGITQSPKYLFRKEGQNVTLSCEQNLNHDAMYWYRQDPGQGLRLIYYSQIVNDFQKGDIAEGYSVSREKKESFPLTVTSAQKNPTAFYLCASSITRDIYGYTFGSGTRLTVV.

The chain couples TRBV6-5 to TRBJ1-2, with TRBD1 matching over 7 bases. V shed 2 bases, J shed 6 bases, and the junction held 3 bases outside the gene matches. The germline V gene encodes CDR1 MNHEY and CDR2 SVGAGI. The CDR3 covers 13 residues. The CDR3 loop is CASSYRDRNGYTF. The CDR3 DNA reads as TGTGCCAGCAGTTACCGGGACAGAAATGGCTACACCTTC.

This clone came up once. V is TRBV18 and J is TRBJ1-6, with D perhaps TRBD1 (5 bases). V was clipped by 3 bases and J by 8 bases, with 14 bases between them. CDR1 and CDR2 from the germline V gene are KGHSH and LQKENI. The CDR3 runs 15 residues. The CDR3 is CASSPSGQRDSPLHF. CDR3 nucleotide sequence: TGTGCCAGCTCACCTTCAGGGCAGAGAGATTCACCCCTCCACTTT.

The rearrangement uses TRBV7-2 and TRBJ2-7; 7 nucleotides line up with TRBD2. CDR1 and CDR2 (germline): SGHTA, FQGNSA. With 7 bases clipped from V and 5 bases from J, the junction kept 11 bases outside the gene matches. This CDR3 region has 14 residues. Here the CDR3 reads CASKWGSRGDEQYF. The DNA for the CDR3 is TGTGCCAGCAAGTGGGGGAGCCGGGGGGACGAGCAGTACTTC.

This clone was observed a single time. CDR3 residues: CASSPVSGHRNYGYTF. The CDR3 nucleotides read TGTGCCAGCAGCCCAGTAAGTGGACACCGAAATTATGGCTACACCTTC. The chain carries TRBV7-8 and TRBJ1-2, with D possibly matching TRBD1 (5 bases). Trimming removed 5 bases at V and 5 bases at J, with 21 bases between. Germline loops: CDR1 SGHVS, CDR2 FQNEAQ. This CDR3 is built from 16 residues.

The chain employs TRBV29-1 and TRBJ1-1; D gene unclear. The CDR3 has 13 residues. Germline-derived CDR1 and CDR2 are SQVTM and ANQGSEA. The CDR3 DNA reads as TGCAGTGGGAGTTACATCATGAACACTGAAGCTTTCTTT. Its translation: CSGSYIMNTEAFF.